This T cell receptor beta chain appears in the sequencing data of a study of prognosis after radiotherapy for stage I lung cancer (dated by TCRdb to the early 2020s). Broadly, across the study: Over 15 stage I NSCLC patients were enrolled in Nanjing, China, between early 2018 and January 2019. Peripheral blood TCR beta repertoires were profiled in stage I NSCLC patients before and after stereotactic body radiotherapy, and the repertoires were related to distant failure. Ages in the cohort of roughly 13 men and 6 women ranged from roughly 50 to 90 years, with a median of 74. On tumor histology, around twelve patients had adenocarcinoma and about seven had squamous cell carcinoma. SBRT was delivered in 3 to 5 fractions with a biologically effective dose of at least 100 Gy, and image-guided IMRT or VMAT was used for delivery. Distant metastases were developed by four of the 19 patients after SBRT, at a median of around seven months, whereas no significant progression was observed in the other 15 patients. For each of the 20 or so patients, one blood sample was taken before SBRT and one after, so the study sequenced around 40 samples in total. In every patient, SBRT was given without any concurrent therapy. All patients were considered medically inoperable, owing to comorbidities in some 11 and refusal of surgery in seven or eight. About 15 of the patients were found to have newly diagnosed primary stage I lung tumors, and four to six were living with oligometastatic NSCLC after surgical resection of the primary tumor. The investigation overall reported the following: Differences in TRBV and TRBJ usage frequencies by metastasis status were reportedly observed in two V genes at baseline and in several V and two J genes after SBRT. No determination of tumor specificity was made for expanded TCR clones. No adjustment for multiple comparisons was applied to any of the reported P values. A decrease in unique TCR clone counts was observed after SBRT (median about 10,000 before versus around 6,200 after; Wilcoxon paired P=0.011). The study was limited by its small cohort and short follow-up, and the findings require independent validation. Post-SBRT Shannon entropy and its change from baseline were lower in patients who developed distant metastases; baseline Shannon entropy was not associated with metastases.

Two rounds of multiplex PCR were performed to amplify the TCR beta CDR3 region from genomic DNA. In the first PCR round, primers specific to each TRBV and TRBJ gene were used, and the primer sequences were filed in Chinese patent CN105087789A. The second PCR round used universal primers. The Roche High Pure PCR Template Preparation Kit was used to extract genomic DNA from frozen PBMCs. An Illumina HiSeq 3000 was used to sequence the libraries paired-end with 151 bp reads. The authors' pipeline ran thus. CutAdapt was used to discard raw reads that did not contain the multiplex PCR primer sequences. Using PEAR, the high-quality paired reads were merged into contigs. TRB V, D and J gene segments were assigned to each contig with MiXCR by alignment to reference sequences. CDR3 sequences were clustered by base quality and sequence similarity to remove sequencing errors. Diversity was measured as Shannon entropy normalized by the natural log of productive TCR sequence number. To get clonality, Shannon entropy was divided by the natural log of the number of unique clonotypes, and that result was subtracted from one. The Youden index of ROC curves was used to select progression-free survival cut-offs for repertoire metrics, and analyses were performed in R 3.5.3. Using fastp at Q25 and MiXCR, TCRdb reprocessed the public reads and kept productive beta chains. Rows matching on CDR3 protein sequence are summarized as one entry with the most common DNA and genes. V and J calls and clone size were set by TCRdb, not the authors. The sample data list fewer than 30,000 distinct CDR3 sequences, and about 30% of these were observed just once. The ten largest clones take up around 35% of the sample.

This clonotype was counted many times. Its antigen specificity is not known. Qualities for individual bases were not recorded, and no much larger clone is one base off. A history of other malignancies or of prior chemotherapy or radiotherapy was absent in all patients, and node-negative disease was shown on CT and PET/CT in all patients. At each of two time points, approximately 6.6 milliliters of peripheral venous blood were collected in EDTA tubes. PBMCs were isolated by Ficoll-Paque Plus density-gradient centrifugation. Right after collection, samples were kept at -80 degrees C until analysis. Reading from cysteine to phenylalanine, the CDR3 counts 14 amino acids. Just the 42-base CDR3 DNA is kept, in frame starting at base 1. The germline V end is reduced by 0 bases and the J end by 7 bases; junction bases left unmatched: 3. From the germline V gene, CDR1 is LGHNA and CDR2 is YNFKEQ.

The TCR sequence derives from a donor over 45 with non-small cell lung cancer. This receptor chain uses TRBV4-2 and TRBJ1-5, with 7 bases aligning to TRBD1. Material: PBMCs, obtained before or after stereotactic body radiation therapy (not recorded which). DNA sequence: TGTGCCAGCAGCCAAGATCTAGGGGGCCAGCCCCAGCATTTT. It translates as CASSQDLGGQPQHF.